The clone carrying this TCR beta chain was seen a handful of times. Its antigen remains unidentified. Tagging with unique molecular identifiers was a feature of the TCR beta cDNA libraries. TCRdb independently ran MiXCR on the PCR reads; one entry per CDR3 protein. The sample consists of hundreds of thousands of distinct CDR3 sequences, over 30% of them appearing once. V lost 4 bases and J lost 3, with 19 bases in between. The CDR3 runs 16 residues. Germline CDR1 MGHDK, CDR2 SYGVNS. This sample is drawn from a study of post-analysis software for immune sequencing data. Study-wide results and caveats: Patients had higher frequencies than controls of about 5 TRBV segments, including TRBV5-6, TRBV5-1 and TRBV20-1.

This sequence originates from a girl aged 2 to 9 with multiple sclerosis. J is TRBJ2-7 and V is TRBV25-1; no clear D gene. Specimen: blood. The CDR3 sequence is CASSAPRDTWGYEQYF. CDR3 nucleotides: TGTGCCAGCAGTGCCCCCCGCGACACATGGGGCTACGAGCAGTACTTC.